This T cell receptor beta chain derives from a study of blood T cell repertoires in COVID-19. CDR3 size: 12 residues. V gave up 4 bases and J gave up 3 bases, with 7 bases separating them. CDR1 is LNHDA and CDR2 is SQIVND in the germline V gene (reference sequence). Here immunoSEQ multiplex PCR was the method, and the copy in TCRdb shows in-frame clones only, minus some. The sample lists under 300,000 clones, just over 85% occurring once. The source of this sequence is a man younger than 40 who had recovered from COVID-19. The sample was peripheral blood. The V call is TRBV19, the J call TRBJ2-7, with TRBD2 as a possible D gene (6 bases). The CDR3 loop is CASSTGDYEQYF. The CDR3 DNA sequence: TGTGCCAGTAGTACGGGGGACTACGAGCAGTACTTC.